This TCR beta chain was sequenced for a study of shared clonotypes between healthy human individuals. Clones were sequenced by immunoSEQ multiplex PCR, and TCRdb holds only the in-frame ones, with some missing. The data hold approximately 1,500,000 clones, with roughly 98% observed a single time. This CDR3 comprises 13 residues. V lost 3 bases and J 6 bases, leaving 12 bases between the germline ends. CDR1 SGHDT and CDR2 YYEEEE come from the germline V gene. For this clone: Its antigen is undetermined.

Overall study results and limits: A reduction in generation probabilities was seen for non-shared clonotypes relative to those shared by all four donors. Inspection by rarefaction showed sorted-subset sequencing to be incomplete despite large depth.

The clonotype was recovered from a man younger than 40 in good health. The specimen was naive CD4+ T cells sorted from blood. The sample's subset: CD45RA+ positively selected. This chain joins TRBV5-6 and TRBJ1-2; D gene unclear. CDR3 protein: CASSWRVQNGYTF. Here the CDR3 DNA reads TGTGCCAGCAGCTGGAGGGTTCAGAATGGCTACACCTTC.